Below, 3 T cell receptor beta chains from the same sample are listed, as sequenced in a study of OX40 agonist ivuxolimab in advanced cancers. Assay: immunoSEQ multiplex PCR; the TCRdb copy retains only in-frame clones and omits some. This table has 50,000 to 60,000 clones, roughly nine tenths appearing once. Sequences were derived from CD4+ or CD8+ T cells sorted from blood, sampled in a trial of the OX40 agonist ivuxolimab. These receptors were taken from an adult with an advanced solid tumor such as melanoma, head and neck, liver or kidney cancer.

This chain links TRBV15 with TRBJ2-7, with D possibly matching TRBD2 (6 bases). This CDR3 has 15 residues. Germline CDR1 and CDR2: LNHNV and YYDKDF (reference sequence). With 0 bases removed from V and 2 bases from J, the gap between germline ends came to 11 bases. CDR3 loop: CATSREGSGTYEQYF. DNA of the CDR3: TGTGCCACCAGCAGAGAGGGTAGCGGAACCTACGAGCAGTACTTC. Variable domain in full (rest from reference TRBV15 and TRBJ2-7): DAMVIQNPRYQVTQFGKPVTLSCSQTLNHNVMYWYQQKSSQAPKLLFHYYDKDFNNEADTPDNFQSRRPNTSFCFLDIRSPGLGDTAMYLCATSREGSGTYEQYFGPGTRLTVT.

The V and J genes are TRBV7-7 and TRBJ2-7, with 7 positions matching TRBD1. V shed 5 bases, J shed 5 bases, and the junction held 6 bases outside the gene matches. CDR3 length equals 13 residues. The germline gives CDR1 SSHAT, CDR2 FNYEAQ (reference sequence). CDR3 bases: TGTGCCAGCAGCACAGACAGGGCGAACGAGCAGTACTTC. Translation: CASSTDRANEQYF.

This clone has only one observation. The rearrangement joins TRBV6-6 to TRBJ2-5; D is perhaps TRBD2 (5 bases). This CDR3 contains 15 residues. With 6 bases removed from V and 4 bases from J, the gap between germline ends came to 18 bases. Per germline, CDR1 MNHNY and CDR2 SVGAGI (reference sequence). The CDR3 DNA reads TGTGCCAGCAGCGAGATGGACGGACTTGGAGAGACCCAGTACTTC. It specifies CASSEMDGLGETQYF.